This entry lists 21 T cell receptor beta chains sequenced from one sample in a study of OX40 agonist ivuxolimab in advanced cancers. Profiling relied on immunoSEQ multiplex PCR, and the TCRdb table lists in-frame clones only, not all of them. This sample has around 60,000 clones, with 75% to 85% found just once. The sample was CD4+ or CD8+ T cells sorted from blood, taken in a trial of the OX40 agonist ivuxolimab. Every receptor here comes from an adult with an advanced solid tumor such as melanoma, head and neck, liver or kidney cancer.

The chain couples TRBV7-6 to TRBJ2-5; the D gene is possibly TRBD1 (5 bases). The DNA end is a closer match to TRBJ2-7, so the J assignment may be wrong. Looked up from germline, CDR1 is SGHVS and CDR2 is FNYEAQ. The CDR3 totals 17 residues. CDR3: CASSLDSLGDLSYEQYF. CDR3 sequence (DNA): TGTGCCAGCAGCTTGGATAGTTTAGGGGATTTATCCTACGAGCAGTACTTC.

This chain connects TRBV18 to TRBJ2-1; D may correspond to TRBD1 or TRBD2 (5 bases each). CDR3 length equals 16 residues. Germline V CDR1 and CDR2: KGHSH, LQKENI. V dropped 4 bases and J dropped 9 bases, with 22 bases sitting between them. The chain's CDR3 is CASSLTRDPRSGEQFF. The CDR3 nucleotides read TGTGCCAGCTCACTTACCCGGGACCCCAGGTCGGGTGAGCAGTTCTTC. Complete variable domain (other parts from reference TRBV18 and TRBJ2-1): NAGVMQNPRHLVRRRGQEARLRCSPMKGHSHVYWYRQLPEEGLKFMVYLQKENIIDESGMPKERFSAEFPKEGPSILRIQQVVRGDSAAYFCASSLTRDPRSGEQFFGPGTRLTVL.

The rearrangement joins TRBV28 to TRBJ1-5; 8 bases are shared with TRBD1. The ends lost 5 bases at V and 3 bases at J; junction bases unmatched: 9. The CDR3 has 16 amino acids. Germline CDR1 and CDR2: MDHEN and SYDVKM. CDR3 coding DNA: TGTGCCAGCAGTCCTTATCAGGGGGCGGTCAATCAGCCCCAGCATTTT. Translating gives CASSPYQGAVNQPQHF.

The chain links TRBV10-3 to TRBJ2-3; D is possibly TRBD2 (7 bases). Germline V gene lookup returns CDR1 ENHRY and CDR2 SYGVKD. V lost 6 bases and J 6 bases, leaving 22 bases between the germline ends. CDR3 length: 16 amino acids. The CDR3 loop reads CAIRSSAGAVGDTQYF. The CDR3 DNA follows: TGTGCCATCAGATCGAGCGCGGGGGCCGTCGGCGATACGCAGTATTTT.

The CDR3 spells CASSLGALDSYEQYF. DNA for the CDR3: TGTGCCAGCAGCTTGGGGGCGTTAGACTCCTACGAGCAGTACTTC. The chain carries TRBV5-4 and TRBJ2-7, with D unresolved. The germline V gene encodes CDR1 SGHNT and CDR2 YYREEE (reference sequence). The length of the CDR3 is 15 residues. V lost 0 bases, J lost 0 bases, and 10 bases lay in between.

This clone occurred a few times. The chain carries TRBV28 and TRBJ2-5; D not resolved. This CDR3 has 12 amino acids. Trimming removed 2 bases from V and 5 bases from J, with 6 bases in between. Looked up from germline, CDR1 is MDHEN and CDR2 is SYDVKM. The CDR3 spells CASSLNRETQYF. CDR3 DNA: TGTGCCAGCAGTTTAAATAGGGAGACCCAGTACTTC.

The chain combines TRBV7-2 with TRBJ2-7, with 7 nucleotides matching TRBD1. CDR1 is SGHTA, CDR2 FQGNSA, per germline. Unmatched junction bases numbered 4, after V lost 2 bases and J lost 3 bases. The CDR3 loop spans 14 amino acids. Written as DNA, the CDR3 is TGTGCCAGCAGCTTAAGGGGGACAGTCTACGAGCAGTACTTC. Translated, it gives CASSLRGTVYEQYF.

The chain links TRBV9 to TRBJ2-7; maybe TRBD2 (5 bases). The CDR3 is made up of 11 amino acids. V was clipped by 4 bases and J by 7 bases, with 9 bases between them. CDR1 and CDR2 from the germline V gene are SGDLS and YYNGEE. The DNA for the CDR3 is TGTGCCAGCAGCCTCTCGGGGGAGCAGTACTTC. Its translation is CASSLSGEQYF.

This chain links TRBV7-6 with TRBJ2-2; D is unresolved. In germline, CDR1 is SGHVS, CDR2 FNYEAQ. This CDR3 comprises 14 residues. V was clipped by 2 bases and J by 0 bases, with 4 bases between them. The CDR3 is CASSLSPNTGELFF. Here the CDR3 DNA reads TGTGCCAGCAGCTTATCCCCGAACACCGGGGAGCTGTTTTTT.

The rearrangement joins TRBV19 to TRBJ1-2; TRBD1 matches 8 bases. With 6 bases clipped from V and 4 bases from J, the junction kept 7 bases outside the gene matches. The CDR3 runs 14 residues. Germline-derived CDR1 and CDR2 are LNHDA and SQIVND (reference sequence). As DNA, the CDR3 is TGTGCCAGTAGCCCGGGACAGGCCTCCTATGGCTACACCTTC. Translated, it gives CASSPGQASYGYTF.

This clone was counted a single time. The chain recombines TRBV4-2 with TRBJ2-7; tentatively, D is TRBD1 or TRBD2 (5 bases each). This CDR3 has 15 amino acids. Trimming removed 1 base at V and 5 bases at J, with 15 bases between. Germline values: CDR1 LGHNA, CDR2 YNFKEQ. CDR3 region: CASSQGAGSKDEQYF. Here the CDR3 DNA reads TGTGCCAGCAGCCAAGGCGCAGGGAGTAAGGACGAGCAGTACTTC.

The table lists this clone with a few counts. The rearrangement links TRBV4-1 to TRBJ2-1; D is undetermined. Germline lookup yields CDR1 MGHRA and CDR2 YSYEKL. This CDR3 is built from 15 residues. Trimming cost V 3 bases and J 4 bases, with 13 bases left between them. DNA for the CDR3: TGCGCCAGCAGCCAGTTAACCGACGGTTACAATGAGCAGTTCTTC. This gives the protein CASSQLTDGYNEQFF.

CDR3 sequence: CASSRVEGGPSYNEQFF. The DNA for the CDR3 is TGTGCCAGTTCCCGGGTGGAGGGAGGGCCGTCCTACAATGAGCAGTTCTTC. V and J are TRBV19 and TRBJ2-1; 7 nucleotides line up with TRBD2. The germline CDR1 and CDR2 sequences are LNHDA and SQIVND (reference sequence). V shed 8 bases and J 1 base; nucleotides not matched to a gene: 14. This CDR3 contains 17 residues. Full variable domain (missing parts from reference TRBV19 and TRBJ2-1): DGGITQSPKYLFRKEGQNVTLSCEQNLNHDAMYWYRQDPGQGLRLIYYSQIVNDFQKGDIAEGYSVSREKKESFPLTVTSAQKNPTAFYLCASSRVEGGPSYNEQFFGPGTRLTVL.

The chain recombines TRBV7-2 with TRBJ2-2; D not certain. The CDR3 sequence is 13 residues long. V gave up 3 bases and J gave up 3 bases, with 5 bases separating them. Germline assignment: CDR1 SGHTA and CDR2 FQGNSA. CDR3 sequence reads: CASSFMDTGELFF. In DNA, the CDR3 is TGTGCCAGCAGCTTCATGGACACCGGGGAGCTGTTTTTT.

In DNA form, the CDR3 reads TGTGCCAGCAGCTTCTATGTATTAGATACGCAGTATTTT. Translating gives CASSFYVLDTQYF. V usage is TRBV11-2 and J usage is TRBJ2-3; D unclear. The CDR3 runs to 13 residues. CDR1 and CDR2 (germline): SGHAT, FQNNGV. The V gene lost 3 bases and the J gene lost 5 bases, with 9 bases spanning the gap. The full variable domain, completed using reference TRBV11-2 and TRBJ2-3, is EAGVAQSPRYKIIEKRQSVAFWCNPISGHATLYWYQQILGQGPKLLIQFQNNGVVDDSQLPKDRFSAERLKGVDSTLKIQPAKLEDSAVYLCASSFYVLDTQYFGPGTRLTVL.

This clone is a singleton in its sample. The chain combines TRBV11-2 with TRBJ2-7; D is unclear. This CDR3 contains 14 residues. Germline V gives CDR1 SGHAT, CDR2 FQNNGV. V lost 1 base and J lost 2, with 9 bases in between. CDR3: CASSLAWGTYEQYF. CDR3 sequence (DNA): TGTGCCAGCAGCTTAGCGTGGGGAACCTACGAGCAGTACTTC.

The chain employs TRBV5-1 and TRBJ2-3; 8 positions match TRBD1. V gave up 1 base and J gave up 5 bases; unmatched junction bases: 9. CDR1 SGHRS and CDR2 YFSETQ come from the germline V gene. The CDR3 length is 16 residues. CDR3 protein: CASSLRAGGDEDTQYF. The CDR3 DNA is TGCGCCAGCAGCTTGAGAGCAGGGGGCGATGAAGATACGCAGTATTTT.

The chain has TRBV4-3 and TRBJ2-3; weak D call: TRBD2 (5 bases). V lost 0 bases and J 0 bases, leaving 10 bases between the germline ends. From germline, CDR1 is LGHNA and CDR2 YSLEER. The CDR3 consists of 16 residues. The CDR3 here is CASSQDPRGSTDTQYF. The CDR3 bases are TGCGCCAGCAGCCAAGATCCAAGAGGGAGCACAGATACGCAGTATTTT.

This clone is a singleton in its sample. The sample has other DNA sequences that encode this CDR3 too. The chain recombines TRBV9 with TRBJ2-7; 7 bases map to TRBD2. The length of the CDR3 is 14 residues. V lost 0 bases, J lost 2 bases, and 2 bases stayed unmatched. In germline, CDR1 is SGDLS, CDR2 YYNGEE. Here the CDR3 DNA reads TGTGCCAGCAGCGTAGGGGGGGGTACCTACGAGCAGTACTTC. Its translation: CASSVGGGTYEQYF.

This chain links TRBV19 with TRBJ2-5; 7 bases are shared with TRBD1. V lost 2 bases to trimming and J lost 9 bases; unmatched junction nucleotides: 9. Germline CDR1 is LNHDA and CDR2 is SQIVND (reference sequence). There are 14 residues in the CDR3. CDR3 sequence: CASSITGAEGAQYF. The DNA of the CDR3 is TGTGCCAGTAGTATAACAGGGGCTGAGGGGGCCCAGTACTTC.

The chain is built from TRBV18 and TRBJ2-5, with 10 bases fitting TRBD2. V gave up 5 bases and J gave up 2 bases; unmatched junction bases: 8. From germline, CDR1 is KGHSH and CDR2 LQKENI. This CDR3 region has 16 residues. The CDR3: CASSLLAGHNQETQYF. Written as DNA, the CDR3 is TGTGCCAGCTCATTACTAGCGGGGCATAATCAAGAGACCCAGTACTTC.